This T cell receptor (beta chain) was profiled in a study of T cells after yellow fever vaccination. Findings of the study overall: Bulk-population clonotypes that are abundant could appear as contaminants in FACS-sorted repertoires.

This CDR3 contains 14 residues. Germline V CDR1 and CDR2: SQVTM, ANQGSEA. The J segment lost 2 bases and the V segment lost 8 bases, leaving 9 bases of the junction unmatched. The authors made TCR cDNA by 5'RACE template switching, adding a universal primer site and UMIs. TCRdb recomputed calls from the 5' RACE reads with MiXCR, one row per CDR3 protein. The table includes some 390,000 distinct CDR3 sequences, 6% to 8% detected once. This clonotype has at least ten counts. Its target is unknown. This TCR derives from a man aged 25-45 years who received the YFV17D yellow fever vaccine. J is TRBJ2-7 and V is TRBV29-1; 10 bases are shared with TRBD2. This sample comprised PBMCs, obtained 5 days after the yellow fever booster vaccination. CDR3 in amino acids: CSTSGAGGPYEQYF. In DNA, the CDR3 is TGCAGCACCTCAGGAGCGGGAGGGCCCTACGAGCAGTACTTC.